This is a list of T cell receptor beta chains from one sample in a study of T cells after posttransplantation cyclophosphamide. The method was immunoSEQ multiplex PCR; TCRdb's version includes in-frame clones alone and lacks a portion of them. The profile covers thousands of clones, none occurring a single time. The sample here was PBMCs, taken 86 days after allogeneic stem cell transplant with posttransplant cyclophosphamide. These receptors all stem from a female patient aged 60 to 70 who received an allogeneic stem cell transplant from a related donor and was CMV-positive. Some T cells may possibly be graft donor cells. Both conserved end residues are part of each CDR3. D genes are given only for firm matches. Only some rows state a clone size, as once, few, many or a class for expanded clones.

j_call clone_size v_call d_call cdr3_nt cdr3_aa
TRBJ2-7 many TRBV5-1 TRBD1 TGCGCCAGCAGCCGGGACAGGGATAATTACGAGCAGTACTTC CASSRDRDNYEQYF
TRBJ2-1 many TRBV30 - TGTGCCTGGAGTGGGGTTTCGGGACTTTTTGACAATGAGCAGTTCTTC CAWSGVSGLFDNEQFF
TRBJ2-7 many TRBV12-3/TRBV12-4 TRBD1 TGTGCCAGCGGGGGACAGGGTTACCACGAGCAGTACTTC CASGGQGYHEQYF
TRBJ1-2 many TRBV14 - TGTGCCAGCAGGGGAAGGGGGTCGCCAGGAGGGCAAGATGGCTACACCTTC CASRGRGSPGGQDGYTF
TRBJ1-1 medium-sized TRBV2 - TGTGCCAGCAGCCTCCTGGGGGGTACAGAAGCTTTCTTT CASSLLGGTEAFF
TRBJ1-4 medium-sized TRBV27 - TGTGCCAGCAGTTCAAGGCACCGGGGGGAAAAACTGTTTTTT CASSSRHRGEKLFF
TRBJ1-4 medium-sized TRBV4-1 TRBD1 TGCGCCAGCAGCCCAGGGGGCCGAAGGGAAAAACTGTTTTTT CASSPGGRREKLFF
TRBJ2-2 large TRBV5-1 - TGCGCCAGCAGAAAGGGACTCCCAAACACCGGGGAGCTGTTTTTT CASRKGLPNTGELFF
TRBJ2-7 - TRBV7-9 - TGTGCCAGCAGCCGGGACATCGACTACGAGCAGTACTTC CASSRDIDYEQYF
TRBJ1-5 medium-sized TRBV7-9 - TGTGCCAGCAGCTCAACGGGGGACCCAGAATTT CASSSTGDPEF
TRBJ2-7 many TRBV7-2 TRBD2 TGTGCCAGCAGCTCAACTAGGGGACTAGCGGGACGTTACGAGCAGTACTTC CASSSTRGLAGRYEQYF
TRBJ2-3 many TRBV10-2 - TGCGCCAGCACCTTGGGTGGGACAAGGTCAGATACGCAGTATTTT CASTLGGTRSDTQYF
TRBJ2-3 many TRBV19 TRBD1 TGTGCCAGCCGGGACAGGGGTTCGGATACGCAGTATTTT CASRDRGSDTQYF